Listed here is a single T cell receptor beta chain. Assay used: immunoSEQ multiplex PCR; TCRdb lists only in-frame clones, some missing. This table has roughly 40,000 clones, around 83% appearing once. The V and J ends lost 6 bases and 2 bases respectively, with 14 bases between them. The CDR3 sequence is 14 residues long. Germline loops: CDR1 SGHDT, CDR2 YYEEEE. This specimen comes from a study of PD-L1 blockade in urothelial cancer. On the study more broadly: Each blood sample yielded a median of roughly 150,000 T cells.

Sequenced here: PBMCs, sampled around atezolizumab (anti-PD-L1) treatment. The TCR originated in a man in his 60s with urothelial cancer. The chain links TRBV5-6 to TRBJ1-2; tentatively, D is TRBD1 (5 bases). CDR3 loop: CASTSLQENYGYTF. The CDR3 nucleotides are TGTGCCAGCACGTCCCTACAGGAAAACTATGGCTACACCTTC.